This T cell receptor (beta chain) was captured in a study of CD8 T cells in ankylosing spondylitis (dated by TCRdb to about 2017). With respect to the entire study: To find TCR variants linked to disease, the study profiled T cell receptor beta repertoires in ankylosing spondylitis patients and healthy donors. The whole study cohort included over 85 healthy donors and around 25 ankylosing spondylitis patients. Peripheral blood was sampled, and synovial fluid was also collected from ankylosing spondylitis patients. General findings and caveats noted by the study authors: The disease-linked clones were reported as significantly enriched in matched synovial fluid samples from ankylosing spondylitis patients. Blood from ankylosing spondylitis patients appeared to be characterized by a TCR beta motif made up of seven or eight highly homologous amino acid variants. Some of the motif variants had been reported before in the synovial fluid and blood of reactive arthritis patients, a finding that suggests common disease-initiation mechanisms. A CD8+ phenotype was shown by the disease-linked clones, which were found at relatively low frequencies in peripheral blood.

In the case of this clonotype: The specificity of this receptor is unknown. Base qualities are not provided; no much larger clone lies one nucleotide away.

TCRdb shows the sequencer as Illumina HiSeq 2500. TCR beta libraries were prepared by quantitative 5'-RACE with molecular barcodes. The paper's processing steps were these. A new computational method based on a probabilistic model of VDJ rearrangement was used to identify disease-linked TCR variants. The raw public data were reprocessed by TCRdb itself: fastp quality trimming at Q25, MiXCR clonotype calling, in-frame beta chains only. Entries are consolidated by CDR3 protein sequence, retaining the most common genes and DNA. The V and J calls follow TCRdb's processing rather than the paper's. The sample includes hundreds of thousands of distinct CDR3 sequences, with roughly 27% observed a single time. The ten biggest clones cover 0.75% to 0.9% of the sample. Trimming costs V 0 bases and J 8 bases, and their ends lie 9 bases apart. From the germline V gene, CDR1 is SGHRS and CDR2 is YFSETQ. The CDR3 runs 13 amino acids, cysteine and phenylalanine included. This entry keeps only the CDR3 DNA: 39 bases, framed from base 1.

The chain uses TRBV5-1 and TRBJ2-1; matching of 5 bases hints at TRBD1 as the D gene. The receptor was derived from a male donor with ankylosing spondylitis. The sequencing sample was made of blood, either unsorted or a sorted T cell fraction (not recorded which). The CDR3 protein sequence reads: CASSLAQGYEQFF. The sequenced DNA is TGCGCCAGCAGCTTGGCCCAGGGCTATGAGCAGTTCTTC.